This TCR beta chain was captured in a study of T cell responses to AZD1222 COVID-19 vaccine. This clone was seen a single time. Sequencing used immunoSEQ multiplex PCR; TCRdb keeps in-frame clones, though not all of them. The table records over 65,000 clones, approximately 90% of them present only once. This TCR derives from an adult in good health. The starting material was peripheral blood, obtained on day 0 of AZD1222 vaccination.

This chain's CDR3 is CASRTGQGYEKLFF. In DNA, the CDR3 is TGTGCCAGCCGGACGGGACAGGGGTATGAAAAACTGTTTTTT. J is TRBJ1-4 and V is TRBV6-5; TRBD1 aligns across 10 bases. V lost 8 bases, J lost 6 bases, and 6 bases stayed unmatched. This CDR3 contains 14 residues. Germline-derived CDR1 and CDR2 are MNHEY and SVGAGI.